This record looks at one T cell receptor (beta chain) sequence and its context. Antigen: not known. The CDR3 is made up of 14 amino acids. Germline trimming cut 7 bases from V and 4 bases from J; bases unmatched to any gene: 4. This sample was taken from a study of blood T cells in healthy people across ages. For the second PCR, which ran for roughly 7 to 11 cycles, a sample-barcoded 5' primer and a J-beta primer mix were used. Through a template-switch adaptor with 12 random nucleotides, each cDNA molecule received a tag. Using its own MiXCR run on the 5' RACE reads, TCRdb lists one record per CDR3 protein. The table has roughly 550,000 distinct CDR3 sequences, 24% seen once. Findings and caveats of the study: Conclusively comparing naive with antigen-experienced cells was impossible with unsorted PBMCs. Diversity of TCR beta correlated strongly with naive T cell percentage.

The same sample was also used in a study of T cells of mothers and their children.

This TCR was sampled from a boy younger than 18 in good health. This chain links TRBV12-3 or TRBV12-4 with TRBJ2-5, with 12 bases fitting TRBD2. Sequencing input: blood. CDR3 amino acids: CASTPSGGAETQYF. CDR3 bases: TGTGCCAGCACCCCTAGCGGGGGGGCAGAGACCCAGTACTTC.